This passage covers 20 T cell receptor beta chains from one sample sequenced in a study of PD-L1 blockade in urothelial cancer. The protocol was immunoSEQ multiplex PCR, while the TCRdb copy is restricted to in-frame clones and leaves out a portion. Altogether tens of thousands of clones are present, over 70% being singletons, with the ten largest covering approximately 15%. The time point is: pretreatment peripheral blood. The source was PBMCs, collected around atezolizumab (anti-PD-L1) treatment. Receptors were obtained from a man aged 60-69 years with urothelial cancer.

A word on this clone: The sample has other DNA sequences that encode this CDR3 too. The gene calls are TRBV30 and TRBJ1-3; TRBD1 matches 7 bases. This CDR3 spans 15 amino acids. J was trimmed by 0 bases and V by 3 bases; bases with no gene match: 5. Germline V CDR1 and CDR2: GTSNPN, SVGIG (reference sequence). The CDR3: CAWSRDSGSGNTIYF. DNA of the CDR3: TGTGCCTGGAGCCGGGACAGCGGCTCTGGAAACACCATATATTTT.

The chain combines TRBV7-9 with TRBJ2-1; D might be TRBD2 (6 bases). Germline V gene data show CDR1 as SEHNR and CDR2 as FQNEAQ (reference sequence). Trimming shortened V by 5 bases and J by 2 bases, and 16 bases separated the two germline ends. This CDR3 has 16 residues. As DNA, the CDR3 is TGTGCCAGCAGCCGCCGGGACTTACCTCCCTACAATGAGCAGTTCTTC. Translating it yields CASSRRDLPPYNEQFF.

The chain recombines TRBV27 with TRBJ2-1, with 11 bases fitting TRBD1. The germline V gene encodes CDR1 MNHEY and CDR2 SMNVEV (reference sequence). The CDR3 is 15 amino acids. Trimming took 6 bases from V and 4 from J; bases not matched to a gene: 5. CDR3 in DNA: TGTGCCAGCAGATCGGACAGGGGGCCTTACAATGAGCAGTTCTTC. This gives the protein CASRSDRGPYNEQFF.

In this sample, this clone turned up once. The DNA for the CDR3 is TGTGCCAGCGGACTGACTGCAGGGGTCGGCGAAGCTTTCTTT. Its protein product is CASGLTAGVGEAFF. The V call is TRBV28, the J call TRBJ1-1; TRBD1 is a possible D gene (6 bases). The V end was cut by 8 bases, the J end by 8 bases, with 21 bases between. The CDR3 totals 14 residues. Germline CDR1 MDHEN, CDR2 SYDVKM.

The rearrangement links TRBV21-1 to TRBJ1-2. TRBV21-1 is a pseudogene. The CDR3 loop spans 15 amino acids. CDR3 loop: CASSTRDCTNYGYTF. The DNA of the CDR3 is TGTGCCAGCAGCACTAGGGACTGCACTAACTATGGCTACACCTTC.

The rearrangement uses TRBV5-4 and TRBJ1-3, with 7 bases identical to TRBD1. Losses at the gene ends were 0 bases for V and 2 bases for J; bases not matched to a gene: 2. The CDR3 covers 15 residues. In germline, CDR1 is SGHNT, CDR2 YYREEE (reference sequence). The CDR3 nucleotides are TGTGCCAGCAGCTTGGCAGGGGGAGCTGGAAACACCATATATTTT. Translated: CASSLAGGAGNTIYF.

In this sample, this clone turned up a few times. The chain joins TRBV2 to TRBJ2-5, with D maybe TRBD1 (6 bases). The CDR3 length is 14 residues. Germline V CDR1 and CDR2: SNHLY, FYNNEI. The V gene lost 3 bases and the J gene lost 5 bases, with 13 bases spanning the gap. CDR3 loop: CASSDNRDTETQYF. The CDR3 DNA reads as TGTGCCAGCAGTGACAACAGGGATACGGAGACCCAGTACTTC. Full variable domain (outside the CDR3, taken from reference TRBV2 and TRBJ2-5): EPEVTQTPSHQVTQMGQEVILRCVPISNHLYFYWYRQILGQKVEFLVSFYNNEISEKSEIFDDQFSVERPDGSNFTLKIRSTKLEDSAMYFCASSDNRDTETQYFGPGTRLLVL.

The chain couples TRBV9 to TRBJ2-5, with TRBD1 matching 7 bases. V lost 2 bases, J lost 3 bases, and 7 bases stayed unmatched. From germline, CDR1 is SGDLS and CDR2 YYNGEE. CDR3 length equals 15 residues. The DNA for the CDR3 is TGTGCCAGCAGCGTGCGGGCAGGGGGAAAAGAGACCCAGTACTTC. Its protein product is CASSVRAGGKETQYF.

V is TRBV6-7 and J is TRBJ1-2; possibly TRBD1 for D (5 bases). TRBV6-7 is an open reading frame whose function is uncertain. Trimming took 0 bases from V and 0 from J, leaving 20 bases between them. The CDR3 is made up of 19 amino acids. DNA for the CDR3: TGTGCCAGCAGTTACTCGACCAGGGCCTTAAACTCCGCTAACTATGGCTACACCTTC. Residues: CASSYSTRALNSANYGYTF.

The V call is TRBV11-3, the J call TRBJ2-1; 7 nucleotides match TRBD2. Losses at the gene ends were 4 bases for V and 7 bases for J; bases not matched to a gene: 13. The CDR3 runs 16 residues. Per germline, CDR1 SGHNT and CDR2 YENEEA. The CDR3 spells CASSSTRESPGNEQFF. The CDR3 nucleotides are TGTGCCAGCAGCTCAACGCGGGAGAGTCCCGGGAATGAGCAGTTCTTC.

The chain uses TRBV10-3 and TRBJ2-1, with 8 bases identical to TRBD2. CDR1 ENHRY and CDR2 SYGVKD come from the germline V gene. CDR3 size: 16 residues. V was pared by 0 bases and J by 2 bases, with 3 bases of the junction left unmatched. The CDR3 DNA follows: TGTGCCATCAGTGAGTCGGGCGGGGGGCCCTACAATGAGCAGTTCTTC. It is translated as CAISESGGGPYNEQFF.

The rearrangement uses TRBV11-2 and TRBJ2-3; the D is unclear. Trimming stripped 1 base from V and 6 bases from J, with 11 bases between. Germline V gene data show CDR1 as SGHAT and CDR2 as FQNNGV. The CDR3 has 14 residues. The CDR3 reads CASSLGSVSDTQYF. The CDR3 DNA follows: TGTGCCAGCAGCTTAGGCTCGGTTTCCGATACGCAGTATTTT.

The table lists this clone with a count of one. The rearrangement joins TRBV7-9 to TRBJ1-6; 7 bases agree with TRBD1. Germline CDR1 reads SEHNR; CDR2 reads FQNEAQ (reference sequence). The CDR3 length is 16 residues. The V segment lost 5 bases and the J segment 2 bases; nucleotides outside the gene matches: 6. CDR3 loop: CASSQDRLTYNSPLHF. The CDR3 DNA reads as TGTGCCAGCAGCCAGGACAGGCTCACCTATAATTCACCCCTCCACTTT. The entire variable domain, with the rest obtained from reference TRBV7-9 and TRBJ1-6, is as follows: DTGVSQNPRHKITKRGQNVTFRCDPISEHNRLYWYRQTLGQGPEFLTYFQNEAQLEKSRLLSDRFSAERPKGSFSTLEIQRTEQGDSAMYLCASSQDRLTYNSPLHFGNGTRLTVT.

This chain uses TRBV10-1 with TRBJ2-7; tentative D call: TRBD2 (5 bases). The CDR3 has 12 residues. Germline loops: CDR1 WNHNN, CDR2 SYGVQD (reference sequence). Trimming stripped 10 bases from V and 6 bases from J, with 16 bases between. CDR3 in DNA: TGCGCCATCCCCCGGGGTTCGGGCGAGCAGTACTTC. This sequence encodes CAIPRGSGEQYF.

The gene calls are TRBV7-6 and TRBJ2-3; 7 bases line up with TRBD2. This CDR3 has 16 amino acids. Germline CDR1 reads SGHVS; CDR2 reads FNYEAQ. V was pared by 0 bases and J by 5 bases, with 8 bases of the junction left unmatched. CDR3 bases: TGTGCCAGCAGCTTAGCGTGGTTTGCGGGAGAAGATACGCAGTATTTT. The encoded protein is CASSLAWFAGEDTQYF.

The genes are TRBV7-2 and TRBJ1-1; 9 bases match TRBD1. Trimming took 5 bases from V and 10 from J; bases not matched to a gene: 8. There are 13 residues in the CDR3. Germline-derived CDR1 and CDR2 are SGHTA and FQGNSA. This CDR3 reads CASSLVQGAIAFF. CDR3 nucleotides: TGTGCCAGCAGCCTCGTACAGGGGGCGATAGCTTTCTTT.

The genes are TRBV25-1 and TRBJ2-5; 11 bases agree with TRBD2. The V segment lost 4 bases and the J segment 4 bases; nucleotides outside the gene matches: 2. Germline V gives CDR1 MGHDK, CDR2 SYGVNS. This CDR3 comprises 14 residues. The CDR3 bases are TGTGCCAGCAGTGCCCTAGCGGGGGGAGAGACCCAGTACTTC. Its translation is CASSALAGGETQYF.

This clone was detected a few times. This chain uses TRBV11-2 with TRBJ2-7; 10 positions agree with TRBD2. V dropped 6 bases and J dropped 2; count of bases not matched to a gene: 7. This CDR3 comprises 15 residues. Per the germline V gene, CDR1 is SGHAT and CDR2 is FQNNGV. The CDR3 DNA sequence: TGTGCCAGCAGATCTACTAGCGGGAATCCCTACGAGCAGTACTTC. It specifies CASRSTSGNPYEQYF.

V and J are TRBV11-2 and TRBJ2-7; 9 nucleotides match TRBD2. The CDR3 runs 13 residues. Germline lookup yields CDR1 SGHAT and CDR2 FQNNGV. V shed 8 bases, J shed 1 base, and the junction held 3 bases outside the gene matches. The chain's CDR3 is CASGAGGSYEQYF. Here the CDR3 DNA reads TGTGCCAGCGGTGCGGGAGGGTCCTACGAGCAGTACTTC.

Only one count was recorded for this clone. This chain links TRBV6-4 with TRBJ2-7, with a weak D call TRBD1 (7 bases). Trimming shortened V by 3 bases and J by 6 bases, and 12 bases separated the two germline ends. The germline gives CDR1 MRHNA, CDR2 SNTAGT. The CDR3 has 13 residues. The CDR3 loop reads CASSEQGGAEQYF. CDR3 coding DNA: TGTGCCAGCAGTGAGCAGGGGGGAGCCGAGCAGTACTTC.